The 17 T cell receptor beta chains in this list originate from one sample, sequenced in a study of cytomegalovirus exposure and HLA in healthy donors (dated by TCRdb to between 2016 and 2019). The library was made by the immunoSEQ multiplex PCR assay. For the multiplex PCR, a mixture combining 60 forward primers for TCR Vbeta segments and 13 reverse primers for TCR Jbeta segments was used. Imported from immuneACCESS, the table was reduced by TCRdb to in-frame sequences with V and J called. These copies leave out some clones; in studies compared against another copy, an unresolved V gene accounts for under half, and the cause of the remainder is not known. Counted in this sample were over 200,000 clones; almost 80% of them appeared once. The ten largest clones represent around 4% of the sample. Sequencing was performed on PBMCs. Source of these receptors: a male donor in good health and CMV-seronegative.

This rearrangement joins TRBV19 to TRBJ1-2, with D possibly being TRBD1 (6 bases). Deletions cut 5 bases from V and 8 bases from J, with 18 bases between. The CDR3 contains 14 residues. The germline CDR1 and CDR2 sequences are LNHDA and SQIVND (reference sequence). CDR3 loop: CASSFLHPTGGYTF. CDR3 coding DNA: TGTGCCAGTAGTTTCTTACACCCGACAGGCGGCTACACCTTC.

The chain links TRBV2 to TRBJ2-5; a weak D match, TRBD2 (6 bases). Trimming left V 7 bases short and J 4 bases short, with 16 bases between. This CDR3 region has 14 residues. Germline assignment: CDR1 SNHLY and CDR2 FYNNEI. Here the CDR3 DNA reads TGTGCCAGCAACCGGGACTTGGGGGTAGAGACCCAGTACTTC. It yields the protein CASNRDLGVETQYF.

Only one count was recorded for this clone. The chain is built from TRBV7-3 and TRBJ2-5, with 7 nucleotides matching TRBD2. The J call may be wrong; the DNA end is better matched by TRBJ2-7. This CDR3 is 16 amino acids long. The germline CDR1 and CDR2 sequences are SGHTA and FQGTGA. The DNA for the CDR3 is TGTGCCAGCAGCTTAACCCTAGCGGACCCGCGGCACGAGCAGTACTTC. This translates into CASSLTLADPRHEQYF.

The rearrangement links TRBV5-5 to TRBJ2-5; 8 nucleotides line up with TRBD2. Looked up from germline, CDR1 is SGHKS and CDR2 is YYEKEE (reference sequence). CDR3 length: 15 amino acids. V gave up 1 base and J gave up 2 bases; unmatched junction bases: 4. The CDR3, as DNA: TGTGCCAGCAGCTTGTTGACGGGAGGGCAAGAGACCCAGTACTTC. As protein: CASSLLTGGQETQYF.

This chain joins TRBV19 and TRBJ2-1, with TRBD2 identical over 9 bases. This CDR3 comprises 17 residues. Looked up from germline, CDR1 is LNHDA and CDR2 is SQIVND (reference sequence). The V segment lost 11 bases and the J segment 3 bases; nucleotides outside the gene matches: 17. CDR3 sequence reads: CALLPYPGTSSYNEQFF. The CDR3, as DNA: TGTGCCCTGCTACCTTACCCAGGGACTAGCAGCTACAATGAGCAGTTCTTC.

The rearrangement joins TRBV6-1 to TRBJ1-1; no clear D gene. Germline V gives CDR1 MNHNS, CDR2 SASEGT. V dropped 10 bases and J dropped 0 bases, with 18 bases sitting between them. This CDR3 is built from 15 residues. The CDR3 is CATRLSPSMNTEAFF. CDR3 coding DNA: TGTGCCACCCGACTCTCCCCCTCCATGAACACTGAAGCTTTCTTT.

The V and J genes are TRBV9 and TRBJ2-1; no clear D. Germline-derived CDR1 and CDR2 are SGDLS and YYNGEE. V was cut by 4 bases and J by 2 bases, with 13 bases left in between. The CDR3 is made up of 15 amino acids. The CDR3 here is CASSSRLGPYNEQFF. DNA for the CDR3: TGTGCCAGCAGCTCCCGCTTGGGCCCCTACAATGAGCAGTTCTTC. The full variable domain, with the rest looked up from reference TRBV9 and TRBJ2-1, is DSGVTQTPKHLITATGQRVTLRCSPRSGDLSVYWYQQSLDQGLQFLIQYYNGEERAKGNILERFSAQQFPDLHSELNLSSLELGDSALYFCASSSRLGPYNEQFFGPGTRLTVL.

V gene TRBV30 combines with J gene TRBJ2-3, with 8 bases identical to TRBD1. Germline V lookup: CDR1 GTSNPN, CDR2 SVGIG (reference sequence). V shed 5 bases, J shed 1 base, and the junction held 5 bases outside the gene matches. This CDR3 has 14 residues. CDR3 protein: CAWRFRGRTDTQYF. CDR3 nucleotides: TGTGCCTGGCGATTCAGGGGGCGCACAGATACGCAGTATTTT.

J is TRBJ2-7 and V is TRBV6-6; no clear D gene. The CDR3 runs to 14 residues. Germline-derived CDR1 and CDR2 are MNHNY and SVGAGI (reference sequence). Trimming pared 2 bases from V and 0 bases from J, leaving 8 bases between. The CDR3 protein is CASSYEASSYEQYF. DNA of the CDR3: TGTGCCAGCAGTTACGAGGCCAGCTCCTACGAGCAGTACTTC.

The chain employs TRBV11-2 and TRBJ1-4; TRBD1 matches at 7 bases. V lost 5 bases, J lost 5 bases, and 5 bases stayed unmatched. CDR1 and CDR2 (germline): SGHAT, FQNNGV. The length of the CDR3 is 14 residues. This CDR3 is CASSRDRLNEKLFF. CDR3 nucleotides: TGTGCCAGCAGCAGGGACAGACTAAATGAAAAACTGTTTTTT.

The chain links TRBV15 to TRBJ2-2, with D maybe TRBD1 (7 bases). Germline assignment: CDR1 LNHNV and CDR2 YYDKDF (reference sequence). The CDR3 is made up of 15 amino acids. Trimming removed 5 bases from V and 4 bases from J, with 14 bases in between. The CDR3 DNA reads TGTGCCACCAGCCGGAGGGCAGGGGGCACCGGGGAGCTGTTTTTT. Amino acid sequence: CATSRRAGGTGELFF. The full variable domain, in which reference TRBV15 and TRBJ2-2 provide the parts outside the CDR3, is DAMVIQNPRYQVTQFGKPVTLSCSQTLNHNVMYWYQQKSSQAPKLLFHYYDKDFNNEADTPDNFQSRRPNTSFCFLDIRSPGLGDTAMYLCATSRRAGGTGELFFGEGSRLTVL.

This chain uses TRBV7-2 with TRBJ2-3; 9 nucleotides agree with TRBD2. Trimming took 1 base from V and 7 from J; bases not matched to a gene: 12. Germline V gene data show CDR1 as SGHTA and CDR2 as FQGNSA. The CDR3 covers 17 residues. The CDR3 DNA reads TGTGCCAGCAGCTTAGTAGGCCGGGTAGCGGGAGAGAATACGCAGTATTTT. Protein product: CASSLVGRVAGENTQYF.

V and J are TRBV7-3 and TRBJ2-2, with D unclear. This CDR3 has 15 amino acids. Germline lookup yields CDR1 SGHTA and CDR2 FQGTGA. Between the trimmed V and J ends, which lost 5 bases and 2 bases, there was a span of 12 bases. The CDR3 coding sequence is TGTGCCAGCAGCCTACGGGTCGAAAACACCGGGGAGCTGTTTTTT. Residues: CASSLRVENTGELFF.

About this clone itself: At one end, the junction sequence differs from germline, possibly due to a read error. DNA of the CDR3: TGTGCCATCAGTGATTCCAGGGCCTCCTTTAATTCACCCCTCCACTTT. Amino acids: CAISDSRASFNSPLHF. This chain joins TRBV10-3 and TRBJ1-6; perhaps TRBD1 as D (5 bases). The CDR3 covers 16 residues. The germline V gene has CDR1 ENHRY and CDR2 SYGVKD.

This sequence joins TRBV7-3 and TRBJ1-1; maybe TRBD1 (6 bases). The CDR3 covers 16 residues. The V end lost 3 bases, the J end lost 5 bases, and 19 bases lay between the germline ends. The V gene's germline CDR1 is SGHTA and CDR2 FQGTGA. The DNA for the CDR3 is TGTGCCAGCAGCTTCCAAGGGGGACGTAGGAGTACTGAAGCTTTCTTT. Protein: CASSFQGGRRSTEAFF.

This chain links TRBV7-8 with TRBJ2-5; maybe TRBD1 (6 bases). The germline V and J ends were trimmed by 5 bases and 2 bases, with 24 bases remaining between them. Germline CDR1 SGHVS, CDR2 FQNEAQ. The CDR3 sequence is 18 residues long. The CDR3 protein is CASSPVLGAKPIQETQYF. For the CDR3, the DNA is TGTGCCAGCAGCCCTGTCTTGGGGGCGAAACCCATACAAGAGACCCAGTACTTC.

The chain employs TRBV28 and TRBJ2-4; TRBD2 is a possible D gene (5 bases). Germline assignment: CDR1 MDHEN and CDR2 SYDVKM. The V end lost 1 base, the J end lost 1 base, and 14 bases lay between the germline ends. This CDR3 contains 17 residues. CDR3 nucleotides: TGTGCCAGCAGTTTATTGGTTGGGGAGCGGGCCAAAAACATTCAGTACTTC. Protein: CASSLLVGERAKNIQYF.